These T cell receptor beta chains were read from a single sample in a study of molecular identifiers for immune sequencing clone quantification. TCRdb processed the PCR reads anew with MiXCR; each CDR3 protein has one entry. The data show over 600,000 distinct CDR3 sequences, roughly 21% seen once. The sequencing input was naive CD8+ T cells from blood, with Jurkat cell RNA spiked in. These receptors came from a human donor in good health. Some libraries in this study had Jurkat cell RNA spiked in. The conserved cysteine and the conserved F or W are not part of the CDR3 here.

j_gene: TRBJ2-3
v_gene: TRBV9
CDR3aa: ASSEGVAGADTQY

j_gene: TRBJ1-2
v_gene: TRBV28
CDR3aa: ASSLDYGDGYT

j_gene: TRBJ2-1
v_gene: TRBV6-5
CDR3aa: ASSYSYGPPGHKNNEQF

j_gene: TRBJ1-4
v_gene: TRBV5-1
CDR3aa: ASSSRSNEKLF

j_gene: TRBJ2-2
v_gene: TRBV4-2
CDR3aa: ASSQESGTSGVGGELF

j_gene: TRBJ2-7
v_gene: TRBV19
CDR3aa: ASSIPGQAYEQY

j_gene: TRBJ1-5
v_gene: TRBV27
CDR3aa: ASSFALSNQPQH

j_gene: TRBJ2-5
v_gene: TRBV11-2
CDR3aa: ASSSNLFTGTSGEQSQY

j_gene: TRBJ1-1
v_gene: TRBV19
CDR3aa: ASNIGPSDPLEAF

j_gene: TRBJ1-1
v_gene: TRBV28
CDR3aa: ASSGVSNTEAF

j_gene: TRBJ1-5
v_gene: TRBV5-4
CDR3aa: ASSIWTGGNQPQH

j_gene: TRBJ2-3
v_gene: TRBV9
CDR3aa: ASSAGTSGTITDTQY

j_gene: TRBJ2-5
v_gene: TRBV4-1
CDR3aa: ASSLSAGTEETQY

j_gene: TRBJ2-7
v_gene: TRBV12-3/TRBV12-4
CDR3aa: ASSPTNYEQY

j_gene: TRBJ1-1
v_gene: TRBV7-3
CDR3aa: ASSPMGGSTEAF

j_gene: TRBJ2-7
v_gene: TRBV7-9
CDR3aa: ASSFRTGPNEQY

j_gene: TRBJ2-7
v_gene: TRBV27
CDR3aa: ASSSPTSGGGNEQY

j_gene: TRBJ2-1
v_gene: TRBV4-3
CDR3aa: ASSQDRSGGVDEQF

j_gene: TRBJ2-1
v_gene: TRBV20-1
CDR3aa: SAITRDRSYNEQF

j_gene: TRBJ2-1
v_gene: TRBV4-1
CDR3aa: ASSLRETGTYNEQF

j_gene: TRBJ1-2
v_gene: TRBV19
CDR3aa: ASTPGTGDGYT

j_gene: TRBJ2-2
v_gene: TRBV28
CDR3aa: ASRLTSGIYTGELF

j_gene: TRBJ2-2
v_gene: TRBV9
CDR3aa: ASSARTSQAPGELF

j_gene: TRBJ2-3
v_gene: TRBV30
CDR3aa: AWNGGQGDTQY

j_gene: TRBJ2-1
v_gene: TRBV4-3
CDR3aa: ASSQERGALYNEQF

j_gene: TRBJ2-1
v_gene: TRBV27
CDR3aa: ASSLVGLQGSAPTNEQF

j_gene: TRBJ2-2
v_gene: TRBV12-3/TRBV12-4
CDR3aa: ASSLGRANTGELF

j_gene: TRBJ1-4
v_gene: TRBV2
CDR3aa: ASSPTGTPGDKLF

j_gene: TRBJ1-1
v_gene: TRBV12-3/TRBV12-4
CDR3aa: ASSFPAGFKLEAF

j_gene: TRBJ1-5
v_gene: TRBV19
CDR3aa: ASSIVGKSNQPQH

j_gene: TRBJ1-1
v_gene: TRBV7-6
CDR3aa: ASSSGQSEAF

j_gene: TRBJ1-5
v_gene: TRBV23-1
CDR3aa: ASSRREPQH

j_gene: TRBJ1-6
v_gene: TRBV5-3
CDR3aa: ASSLAGLGSPLH

j_gene: TRBJ2-1
v_gene: TRBV13
CDR3aa: ASSKDTYNEQF

j_gene: TRBJ2-7
v_gene: TRBV20-1
CDR3aa: SVVGGLAYEQY

j_gene: TRBJ2-2
v_gene: TRBV24-1
CDR3aa: ATRPRTSGEPEPNTGELF

j_gene: TRBJ1-1
v_gene: TRBV5-6
CDR3aa: ASSPGQGLGAF

j_gene: TRBJ2-5
v_gene: TRBV7-9
CDR3aa: ASSLGLEETQY

j_gene: TRBJ2-5
v_gene: TRBV19
CDR3aa: ASSMYSQETQY

j_gene: TRBJ2-3
v_gene: TRBV30
CDR3aa: AWSVGLAAGTDTQY

j_gene: TRBJ1-5
v_gene: TRBV6-5
CDR3aa: ASSPTGGFGQPQH

j_gene: TRBJ2-3
v_gene: TRBV7-3
CDR3aa: ASKELANTDTQY

j_gene: TRBJ2-4
v_gene: TRBV12-3/TRBV12-4
CDR3aa: ASSFPGQGSDKNIQY